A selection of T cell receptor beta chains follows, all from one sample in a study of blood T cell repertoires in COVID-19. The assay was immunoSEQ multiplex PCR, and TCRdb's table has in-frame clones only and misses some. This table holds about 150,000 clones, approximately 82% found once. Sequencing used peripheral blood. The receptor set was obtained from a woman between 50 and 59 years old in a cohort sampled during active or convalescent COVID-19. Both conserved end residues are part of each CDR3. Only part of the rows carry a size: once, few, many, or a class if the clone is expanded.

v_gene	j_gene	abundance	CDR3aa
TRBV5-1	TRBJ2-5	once	CASNSGRLAGGETQYF
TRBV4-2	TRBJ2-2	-	CASSQELLAGGTGELFF
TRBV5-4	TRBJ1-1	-	CASSLNRVRTEAFF
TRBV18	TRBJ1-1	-	CASSPTGWAEAFF
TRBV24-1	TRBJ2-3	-	CATSPDRTGDRTDTQYF
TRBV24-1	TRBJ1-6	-	CATSDRSRAYNSPLHF
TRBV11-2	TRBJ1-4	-	CASSQSGVGEKLFF
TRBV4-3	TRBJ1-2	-	CASSQTTGSNYGYTF
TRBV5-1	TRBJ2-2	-	CASSGQGTGELFF
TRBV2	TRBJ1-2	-	CASIEAQRGYGYTF